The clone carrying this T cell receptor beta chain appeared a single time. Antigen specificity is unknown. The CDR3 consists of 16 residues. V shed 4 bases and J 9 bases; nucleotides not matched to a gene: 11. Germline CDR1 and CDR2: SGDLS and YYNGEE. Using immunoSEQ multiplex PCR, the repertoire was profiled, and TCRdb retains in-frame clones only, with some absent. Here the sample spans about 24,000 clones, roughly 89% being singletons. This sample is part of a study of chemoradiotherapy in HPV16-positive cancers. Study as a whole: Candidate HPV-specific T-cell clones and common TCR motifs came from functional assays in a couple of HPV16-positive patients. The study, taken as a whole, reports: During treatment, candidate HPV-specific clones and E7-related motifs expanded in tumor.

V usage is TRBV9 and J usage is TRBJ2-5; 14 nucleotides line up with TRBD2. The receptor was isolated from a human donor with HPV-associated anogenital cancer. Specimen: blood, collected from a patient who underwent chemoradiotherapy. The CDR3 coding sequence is TGTGCCAGCAGCTTCGGGACTAGCGGGGGACCCAAGGCCCAGTACTTC. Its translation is CASSFGTSGGPKAQYF.